A single sample is the source of the 17 T cell receptor beta chains below, sequenced in a study of T-cell memory formation after mild COVID-19. Each CDR3 protein is one row after TCRdb ran MiXCR on the 5' RACE reads. The table lists hundreds of thousands of distinct CDR3 sequences, less than 25% of them singletons. Sequenced: PBMCs or a T cell subset sorted from them (not recorded which). Receptors originate from an adult woman who had mild COVID-19 (a few samples of this study predate the infection). Cell type and time point are not known.

The chain recombines TRBV20-1 with TRBJ2-3, with TRBD1 matching over 10 bases. The V segment lost 3 bases and the J segment 3 bases; nucleotides outside the gene matches: 6. There are 15 residues in the CDR3. Germline V lookup: CDR1 DFQATT, CDR2 SNEGSKA (reference sequence). CDR3 DNA: TGCAGTGCTAGGAAGCGACAGGGGGCTACAGATACGCAGTATTTT. The encoded protein is CSARKRQGATDTQYF.

The chain links TRBV6-6 to TRBJ2-5; TRBD1 aligns across 7 bases. The germline gives CDR1 MNHNY, CDR2 SVGAGI (reference sequence). CDR3 size: 13 residues. V trimming: 2 bases; J trimming: 5 bases; junction bases outside the gene matches: 2. Here the CDR3 reads CASSYRGRETQYF. CDR3 bases: TGTGCCAGCAGTTACAGGGGGCGGGAGACCCAGTACTTC.

The gene calls are TRBV19 and TRBJ1-6; D uncertain. Trimming left V 3 bases short and J 5 bases short, with 20 bases between. The CDR3 is 18 residues long. The germline CDR1 and CDR2 sequences are LNHDA and SQIVND (reference sequence). The CDR3 nucleotides read TGTGCCAGTAGTATTGTCACTCCAGCCAGAGAGAATAATTCACCCCTCCACTTT. It is translated as CASSIVTPARENNSPLHF.

V is TRBV14 and J is TRBJ2-1, with 8 positions matching TRBD2. V gave up 5 bases and J gave up 4 bases; unmatched junction bases: 4. This CDR3 spans 14 amino acids. CDR1 SGHDN and CDR2 FVKESK come from the germline V gene. CDR3 DNA sequence: TGTGCCAGCAGCAATAGCGGGGTTTACAATGAGCAGTTCTTC. This sequence encodes CASSNSGVYNEQFF. The full variable domain, its missing parts supplied by reference TRBV14 and TRBJ2-1, is EAGVTQFPSHSVIEKGQTVTLRCDPISGHDNLYWYRRVMGKEIKFLLHFVKESKQDESGMPNNRFLAERTGGTYSTLKVQPAELEDSGVYFCASSNSGVYNEQFFGPGTRLTVL.

A few counts support this clonotype. The V and J genes are TRBV6-6 and TRBJ1-2; D is unclear. Germline CDR1 is MNHNY and CDR2 is SVGAGI (reference sequence). Trimming left V 5 bases short and J 5 bases short, with 12 bases between. This CDR3 comprises 13 residues. This CDR3 is CASSLAADYGYTF. Here the CDR3 DNA reads TGTGCCAGCAGTCTCGCGGCCGATTATGGCTACACCTTC.

This clonotype was counted a few times. This chain joins TRBV5-1 and TRBJ1-5; D perhaps matches TRBD1 (5 bases). The V and J ends lost 5 bases and 1 base respectively, with 13 bases between them. This CDR3 has 15 amino acids. The germline CDR1 and CDR2 sequences are SGHRS and YFSETQ. The CDR3 loop is CASSPGGISNQPQHF. The CDR3 DNA reads TGCGCCAGCAGTCCGGGGGGGATCAGCAATCAGCCCCAGCATTTT.

The chain uses TRBV9 and TRBJ1-2, with a weak D call TRBD1 (5 bases). The CDR3 spans 14 residues. The germline V gene encodes CDR1 SGDLS and CDR2 YYNGEE. V lost 0 bases, J lost 3 bases, and 9 bases lay in between. The CDR3 sequence: CASSVEGDDYGYTF. The CDR3 bases are TGTGCCAGCAGCGTAGAAGGGGATGACTATGGCTACACCTTC.

J is TRBJ1-1 and V is TRBV24-1; no definite D call. This CDR3 has 13 amino acids. Per the germline V gene, CDR1 is KGHDR and CDR2 is SFDVKD. The ends were cut back, 5 bases at V and 0 bases at J, with 6 bases in the middle. CDR3 sequence: CATSGHLNTEAFF. CDR3 DNA sequence: TGTGCCACCAGTGGACACTTGAACACTGAAGCTTTCTTT.

This clonotype was seen a few times. The chain employs TRBV5-6 and TRBJ2-7, with TRBD1 matching over 10 bases. After removal of 5 bases from V and 6 bases from J, the junction contained 8 bases not matched to a gene. Germline CDR1 is SGHDT and CDR2 is YYEEEE. CDR3 length: 14 residues. The chain's CDR3 is CASSSGTGDSEQYF. Written as DNA, the CDR3 is TGTGCCAGCAGTTCCGGGACAGGGGACTCCGAGCAGTACTTC. The full variable domain, completed using reference TRBV5-6 and TRBJ2-7, is DAGVTQSPTHLIKTRGQQVTLRCSPKSGHDTVSWYQQALGQGPQFIFQYYEEEERQRGNFPDRFSGHQFPNYSSELNVNALLLGDSALYLCASSSGTGDSEQYFGPGTRLTVT.

The genes are TRBV25-1 and TRBJ1-2; D is perhaps TRBD1 (6 bases). Germline V gene lookup returns CDR1 MGHDK and CDR2 SYGVNS. Between the trimmed V and J ends, which lost 2 bases and 11 bases, there was a span of 21 bases. This CDR3 has 15 residues. Here the CDR3 reads CASSESLTGGLVYTF. Written as DNA, the CDR3 is TGTGCCAGCAGTGAAAGTTTGACAGGAGGCTTAGTTTACACCTTC.

The rearrangement links TRBV18 to TRBJ2-7, with TRBD1 matching over 7 bases. This CDR3 is built from 15 residues. Germline CDR1 is KGHSH and CDR2 is LQKENI. V lost 3 bases to trimming and J lost 1 base; unmatched junction nucleotides: 6. The CDR3 DNA sequence: TGTGCCAGCTCACCGAAGGACAGGAGTTCCTACGAGCAGTACTTC. This gives the protein CASSPKDRSSYEQYF.

The CDR3 nucleotides are TGCAGTGCTAGAGCCGGGACAGGGGTGGGGGCCTATGGCTACACCTTC. As protein: CSARAGTGVGAYGYTF. This chain joins TRBV20-1 and TRBJ1-2, with 10 bases lining up with TRBD1. The V segment lost 1 base and the J segment 4 bases; nucleotides outside the gene matches: 9. Germline assignment: CDR1 DFQATT and CDR2 SNEGSKA (reference sequence). The length of the CDR3 is 16 residues.

The table lists this clonotype with a few counts. The chain employs TRBV18 and TRBJ2-7; D is possibly TRBD1 (6 bases). Germline-derived CDR1 and CDR2 are KGHSH and LQKENI. The ends were cut back, 5 bases at V and 5 bases at J, with 16 bases in the middle. The CDR3 contains 14 residues. In DNA form, the CDR3 reads TGTGCCAGCTCAGCAACAGGGTACGAGGACGAGCAGTACTTC. It encodes CASSATGYEDEQYF.

This clonotype was seen repeatedly, ten times or more. The V call is TRBV29-1, the J call TRBJ1-1; D call uncertain. Per the germline V gene, CDR1 is SQVTM and CDR2 is ANQGSEA. V was pared by 6 bases and J by 1 base, with 6 bases between. The CDR3 contains 11 residues. The CDR3 DNA reads as TGCAGCGTCCAGCGGAACACTGAAGCTTTCTTT. It specifies CSVQRNTEAFF.

This clonotype was seen more than once but under ten times. V is TRBV18 and J is TRBJ2-5; D might be TRBD1 (6 bases). This CDR3 contains 14 residues. The V gene's germline CDR1 is KGHSH and CDR2 LQKENI. Between the trimmed V and J ends, which lost 1 base and 3 bases, there was a span of 9 bases. The CDR3 reads CASSPREGEETQYF. The CDR3 DNA follows: TGTGCCAGCTCACCACGAGAGGGGGAAGAGACCCAGTACTTC.

The chain is built from TRBV27 and TRBJ1-2, with D unclear. This CDR3 comprises 13 residues. Trimming took off 5 bases at V and 0 bases at J, with 7 bases between the two ends. Germline assignment: CDR1 MNHEY and CDR2 SMNVEV (reference sequence). CDR3 in amino acids: CASSQTPNYGYTF. For the CDR3, the DNA is TGTGCCAGCAGTCAAACACCTAACTATGGCTACACCTTC.

The chain couples TRBV12-3 or TRBV12-4 to TRBJ1-2; D perhaps matches TRBD1 (5 bases). V was cut by 5 bases and J by 7 bases, with 20 bases left in between. The CDR3 loop spans 15 amino acids. The CDR3, as DNA: TGTGCCAGCAGTATACCAGGGACGTTATCGGGTGGCTACACCTTC. This translates into CASSIPGTLSGGYTF.